This entry is about one TCR beta chain. The germline V gene has CDR1 SGHNT and CDR2 YYREEE (reference sequence). The CDR3 consists of 15 residues. The germline V and J ends were trimmed by 4 bases and 3 bases, with 14 bases remaining between them. The entry originates in a study of blood T cell repertoires in COVID-19. Study summary: Whether acute or convalescent, the COVID-19 samples came from the United States, Italy and Spain. PBMCs, B-cell-depleted T cells, or T cells provided the cDNA or gDNA that made up the material.

Original data processing: Quantification of nucleated cells was approximated via reference gene primer amplification. Profiled with immunoSEQ multiplex PCR; TCRdb holds only in-frame clones, not every one. V and J calls plus clone size are reproduced from that table; the DNA served to infer D and trimming. The sample consists of some 56,000 clones, about 89% of them appearing once. Source material: peripheral blood. The rearrangement links TRBV5-4 to TRBJ2-1; tentatively, D is TRBD2 (6 bases). This sequence originates from a human donor in a cohort sampled during active COVID-19. The CDR3 DNA is TGTGCCAGCAGCGTGTCCGGGACTTTCTACAATGAGCAGTTCTTC. Protein: CASSVSGTFYNEQFF.